The sequence of this T cell receptor (beta chain) was determined in a study of blood T cells in healthy people across ages. The CDR3 covers 16 residues. CDR1 is SGHTA and CDR2 is FQGNSA in the germline V gene. Primed by a sample-barcoded 5' primer and a J-beta primer mix, a second PCR proceeded for 7 to 11 cycles. TCRdb analysed the 5' RACE reads with MiXCR anew, one entry per CDR3 protein. Of fewer than 800,000 distinct CDR3 sequences in the sample, 45% to 50% were seen once. The chain couples TRBV7-2 to TRBJ2-4; TRBD1 or TRBD2 may be the D gene (7 bases each). Near its end, the DNA agrees better with TRBJ2-7, so the J call may be wrong. The TCR was taken from a woman aged 55-70 years in good health. Sequencing input: blood. CDR3 sequence reads: CASSSQGRGGFYEQYF. The CDR3 nucleotides read TGTGCCAGCAGCTCGCAGGGCAGGGGGGGCTTTTACGAGCAGTACTTC.